The subject of this entry is one T cell receptor beta chain. The source of the sample is a study of OX40 agonist ivuxolimab in advanced cancers. Background on the study: Intravenous ivuxolimab was administered to patients every 2 weeks at 0.01 to 10 mg/kg. Hepatocellular carcinoma, melanoma, renal cell or head and neck cancer occurred in dose-escalation patients. Among those enrolled, mean age was approximately 62 years (range about 23 to 79) and 82.7% were male.

TCRdb's copy holds only in-frame clones and misses some; the assay was immunoSEQ multiplex PCR. The sample shows tens of thousands of clones, almost 95% of them seen only once. The CDR3 sequence is 18 residues long. Germline CDR1 SGDLS, CDR2 YYNGEE. V dropped 3 bases and J dropped 7; count of bases not matched to a gene: 15. The sequence derives from an adult with an advanced solid tumor such as melanoma, head and neck, liver or kidney cancer. Sample: CD4+ or CD8+ T cells sorted from blood, taken in a trial of the OX40 agonist ivuxolimab. V gene TRBV9 combines with J gene TRBJ2-2, with TRBD2 identical over 10 bases. For the CDR3, the DNA is TGTGCCAGCAGCGCCCGATATAAAGCGGGAGGGCCTGGCGGGGAGCTGTTTTTT. It yields the protein CASSARYKAGGPGGELFF.